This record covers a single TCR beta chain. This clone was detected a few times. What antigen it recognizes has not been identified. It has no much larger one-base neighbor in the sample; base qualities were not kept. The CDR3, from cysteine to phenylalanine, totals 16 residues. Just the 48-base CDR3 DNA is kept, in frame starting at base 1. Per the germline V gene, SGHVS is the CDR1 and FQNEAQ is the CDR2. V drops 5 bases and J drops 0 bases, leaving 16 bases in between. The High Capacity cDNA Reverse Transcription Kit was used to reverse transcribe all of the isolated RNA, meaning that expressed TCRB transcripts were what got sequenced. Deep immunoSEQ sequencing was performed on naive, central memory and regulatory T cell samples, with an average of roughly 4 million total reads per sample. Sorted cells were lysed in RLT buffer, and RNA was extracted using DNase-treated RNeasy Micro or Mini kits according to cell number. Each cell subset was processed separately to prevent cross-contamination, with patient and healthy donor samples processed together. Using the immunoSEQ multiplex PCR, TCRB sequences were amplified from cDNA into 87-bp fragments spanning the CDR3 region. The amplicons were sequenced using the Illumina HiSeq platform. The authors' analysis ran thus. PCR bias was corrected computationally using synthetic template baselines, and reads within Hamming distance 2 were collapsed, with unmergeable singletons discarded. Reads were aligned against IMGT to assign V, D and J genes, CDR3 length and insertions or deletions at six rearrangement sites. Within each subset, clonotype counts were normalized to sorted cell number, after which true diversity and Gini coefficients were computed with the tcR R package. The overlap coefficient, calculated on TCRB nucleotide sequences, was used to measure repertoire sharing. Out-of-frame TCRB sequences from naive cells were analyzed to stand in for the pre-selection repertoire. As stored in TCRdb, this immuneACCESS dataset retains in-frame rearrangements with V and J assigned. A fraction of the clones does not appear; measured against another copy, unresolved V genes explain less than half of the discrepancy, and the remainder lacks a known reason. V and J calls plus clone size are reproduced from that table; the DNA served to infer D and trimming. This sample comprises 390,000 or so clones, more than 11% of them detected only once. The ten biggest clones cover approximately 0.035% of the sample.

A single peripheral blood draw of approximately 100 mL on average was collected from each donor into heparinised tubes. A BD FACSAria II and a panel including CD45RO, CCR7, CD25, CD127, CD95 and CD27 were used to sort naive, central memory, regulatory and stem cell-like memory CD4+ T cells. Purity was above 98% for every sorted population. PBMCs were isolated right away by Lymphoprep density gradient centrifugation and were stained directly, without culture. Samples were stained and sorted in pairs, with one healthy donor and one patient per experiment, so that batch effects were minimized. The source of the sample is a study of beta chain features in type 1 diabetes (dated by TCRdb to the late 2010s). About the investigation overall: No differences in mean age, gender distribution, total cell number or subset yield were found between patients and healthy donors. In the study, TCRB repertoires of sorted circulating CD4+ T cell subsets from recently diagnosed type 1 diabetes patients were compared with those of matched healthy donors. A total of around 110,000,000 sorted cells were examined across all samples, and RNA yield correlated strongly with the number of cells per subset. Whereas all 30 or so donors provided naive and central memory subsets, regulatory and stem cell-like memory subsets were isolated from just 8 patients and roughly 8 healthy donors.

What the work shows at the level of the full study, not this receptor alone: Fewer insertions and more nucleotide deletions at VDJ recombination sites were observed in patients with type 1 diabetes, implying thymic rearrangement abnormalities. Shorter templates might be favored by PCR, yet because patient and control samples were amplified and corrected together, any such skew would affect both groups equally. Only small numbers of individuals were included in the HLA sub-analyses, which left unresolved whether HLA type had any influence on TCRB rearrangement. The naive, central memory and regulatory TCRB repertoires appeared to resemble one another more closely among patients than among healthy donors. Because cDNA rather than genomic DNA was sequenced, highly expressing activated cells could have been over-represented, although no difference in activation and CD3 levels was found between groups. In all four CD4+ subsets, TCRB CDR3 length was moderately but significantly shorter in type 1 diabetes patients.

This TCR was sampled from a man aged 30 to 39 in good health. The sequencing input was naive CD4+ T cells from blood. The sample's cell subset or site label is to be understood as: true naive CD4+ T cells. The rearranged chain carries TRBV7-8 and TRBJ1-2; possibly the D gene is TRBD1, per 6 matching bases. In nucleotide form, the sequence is TGTGCCAGCAGCCCGGCCGACAGGCAACCTAACTATGGCTACACCTTC. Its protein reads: CASSPADRQPNYGYTF.